What follows are 2 T cell receptor beta chains derived from one specimen sequenced in a study of T cell responses to AZD1222 COVID-19 vaccine. TCRdb's copy holds only in-frame clones and misses some; the assay was immunoSEQ multiplex PCR. The sample consists of under 150,000 clones, almost 95% of them appearing once. The material sequenced was peripheral blood, taken 28 days after the second AZD1222 dose. The source of these receptors is an adult who received the AZD1222 COVID-19 vaccine.

Here the CDR3 reads CASQNHRDGRNSPLHF. In DNA form, the CDR3 reads TGTGCCAGTCAGAATCACAGGGACGGTCGAAATTCACCCCTCCACTTT. The V call is TRBV19, the J call TRBJ1-6; a possible D gene is TRBD1 (6 bases). CDR3 length: 16 amino acids. With 8 bases removed from V and 7 bases from J, the gap between germline ends came to 21 bases. Germline-derived CDR1 and CDR2 are LNHDA and SQIVND (reference sequence).

CDR3 residues: CASRPTGGIREKLFF. CDR3 nucleotide sequence: TGTGCCAGCAGACCTACAGGGGGCATAAGGGAAAAACTGTTTTTT. The V and J genes are TRBV7-2 and TRBJ1-4, with 9 bases that match TRBD1. The V and J ends lost 6 bases and 8 bases, in that order; junction bases with no gene match: 10. Germline values: CDR1 SGHTA, CDR2 FQGNSA. This CDR3 comprises 15 residues.